The TCR beta chain under discussion was sequenced for a study of beta chain features in type 1 diabetes. Study-level findings and limits: Type 1 diabetes patients had moderately but significantly shorter TCRB CDR3s in all four CD4+ subsets. Possible PCR preference for shorter templates applied equally to patients and controls.

What was sequenced were expressed TCRB transcripts, since all of the isolated RNA had been reverse transcribed. Profiled with immunoSEQ multiplex PCR; TCRdb holds only in-frame clones, not every one. In the table there are 400,000 or so clones, over 9% of which are singletons. The CDR3 has 13 amino acids. Looked up from germline, CDR1 is SSHAT and CDR2 is FNYEAQ (reference sequence). This clone turned up a few times. Its specificity is not known. The junction does not match germline at one end; this may be a read error. Sequencing was performed on central memory CD4+ T cells from blood. This TCR was recovered from a man aged 30 to 45 with type 1 diabetes. J is TRBJ1-4 and V is TRBV7-7, with a possible D match to TRBD1 (5 bases). In nucleotides, the CDR3 is TGTGCTAGCAGCTCCGGGGGAGGCGGAAAACTGTTTTTT. Translation: CASSSGGGGKLFF.